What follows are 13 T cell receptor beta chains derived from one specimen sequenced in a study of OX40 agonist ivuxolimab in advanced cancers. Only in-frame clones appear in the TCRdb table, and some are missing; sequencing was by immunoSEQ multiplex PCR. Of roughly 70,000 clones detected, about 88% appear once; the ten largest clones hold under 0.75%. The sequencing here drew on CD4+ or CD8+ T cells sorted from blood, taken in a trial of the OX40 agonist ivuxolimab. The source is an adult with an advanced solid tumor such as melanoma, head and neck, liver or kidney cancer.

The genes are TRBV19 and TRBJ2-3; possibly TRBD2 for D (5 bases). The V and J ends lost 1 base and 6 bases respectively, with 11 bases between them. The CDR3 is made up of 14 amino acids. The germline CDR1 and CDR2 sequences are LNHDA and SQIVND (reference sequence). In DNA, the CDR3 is TGTGCCAGTAGTATAGGAGAGGGTGCGGATACGCAGTATTTT. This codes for CASSIGEGADTQYF.

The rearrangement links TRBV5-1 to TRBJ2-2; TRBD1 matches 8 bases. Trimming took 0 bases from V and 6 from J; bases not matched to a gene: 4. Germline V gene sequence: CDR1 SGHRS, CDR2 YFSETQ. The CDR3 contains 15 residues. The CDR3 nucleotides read TGCGCCAGCAGCTTGGTTACAGGGGGTGCCGGGGAGCTGTTTTTT. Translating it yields CASSLVTGGAGELFF.

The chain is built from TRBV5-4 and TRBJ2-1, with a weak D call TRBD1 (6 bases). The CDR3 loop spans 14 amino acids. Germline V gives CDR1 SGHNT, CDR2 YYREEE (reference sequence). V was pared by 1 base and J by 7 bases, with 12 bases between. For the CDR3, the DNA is TGTGCCAGCAGCTTGTGGGAAAGGGGGAATGAGCAGTTCTTC. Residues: CASSLWERGNEQFF.

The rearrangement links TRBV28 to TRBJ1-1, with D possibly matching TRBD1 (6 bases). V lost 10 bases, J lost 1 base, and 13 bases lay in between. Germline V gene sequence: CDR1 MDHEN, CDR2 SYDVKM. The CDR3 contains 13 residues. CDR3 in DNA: TGTGCCACCACCGGACAGCCGAACACTGAAGCTTTCTTT. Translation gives CATTGQPNTEAFF.

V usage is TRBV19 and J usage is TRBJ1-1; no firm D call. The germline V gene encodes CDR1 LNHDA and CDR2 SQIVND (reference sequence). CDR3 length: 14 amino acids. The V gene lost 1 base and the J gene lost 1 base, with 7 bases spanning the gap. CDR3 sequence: CASSIATRNTEAFF. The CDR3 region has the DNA TGTGCCAGTAGTATAGCGACGAGGAACACTGAAGCTTTCTTT.

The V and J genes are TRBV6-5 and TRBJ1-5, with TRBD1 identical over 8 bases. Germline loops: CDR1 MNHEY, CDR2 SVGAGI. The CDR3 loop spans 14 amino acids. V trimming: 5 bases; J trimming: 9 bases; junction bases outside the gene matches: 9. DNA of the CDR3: TGTGCCAGCAGTCAAGGACAGGGCCTATGGCCCCAGCATTTT. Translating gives CASSQGQGLWPQHF.

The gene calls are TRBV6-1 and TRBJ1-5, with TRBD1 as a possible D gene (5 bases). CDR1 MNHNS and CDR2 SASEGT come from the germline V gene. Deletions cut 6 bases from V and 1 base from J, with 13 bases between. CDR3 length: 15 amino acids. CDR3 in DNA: TGTGCCAGCAGAGGGCCAGGGCCGAGCAATCAGCCCCAGCATTTT. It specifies CASRGPGPSNQPQHF.

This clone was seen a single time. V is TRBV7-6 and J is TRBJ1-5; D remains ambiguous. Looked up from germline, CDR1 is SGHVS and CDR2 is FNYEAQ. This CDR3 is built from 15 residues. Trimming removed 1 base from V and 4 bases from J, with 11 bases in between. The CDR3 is CASSLEVGFNQPQHF. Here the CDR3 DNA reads TGTGCCAGCAGCTTAGAAGTAGGATTTAATCAGCCCCAGCATTTT.

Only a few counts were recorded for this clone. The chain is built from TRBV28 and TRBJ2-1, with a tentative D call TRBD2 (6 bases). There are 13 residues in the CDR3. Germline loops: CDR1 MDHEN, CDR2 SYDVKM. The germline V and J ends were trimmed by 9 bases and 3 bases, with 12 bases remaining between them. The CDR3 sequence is CASFSGLYNEQFF. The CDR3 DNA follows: TGTGCCAGTTTTAGCGGACTCTACAATGAGCAGTTCTTC.

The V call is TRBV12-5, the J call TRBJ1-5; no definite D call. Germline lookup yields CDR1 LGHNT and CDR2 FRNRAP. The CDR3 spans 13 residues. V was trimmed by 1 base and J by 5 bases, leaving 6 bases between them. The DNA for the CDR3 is TGTGCTAGTGGTTTGGGGGCGGATCAGCCCCAGCATTTT. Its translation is CASGLGADQPQHF.

In nucleotides, the CDR3 is TGTGCCAGCAGTGAGGGCGGAGGATCCCAAAACATTCAGTACTTC. This gives the protein CASSEGGGSQNIQYF. This sequence joins TRBV25-1 and TRBJ2-4, with D possibly being TRBD2 (5 bases). V was trimmed by 3 bases and J by 5 bases, leaving 14 bases between them. The CDR3 runs to 15 residues. Germline V CDR1 and CDR2: MGHDK, SYGVNS.

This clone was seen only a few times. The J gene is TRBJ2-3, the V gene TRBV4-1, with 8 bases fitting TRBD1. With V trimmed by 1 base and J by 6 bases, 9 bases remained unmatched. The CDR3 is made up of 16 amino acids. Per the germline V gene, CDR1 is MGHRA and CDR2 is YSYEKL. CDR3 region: CASSQADRVAWDTQYF. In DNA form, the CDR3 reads TGCGCCAGCAGCCAAGCGGACAGGGTAGCCTGGGATACGCAGTATTTT.

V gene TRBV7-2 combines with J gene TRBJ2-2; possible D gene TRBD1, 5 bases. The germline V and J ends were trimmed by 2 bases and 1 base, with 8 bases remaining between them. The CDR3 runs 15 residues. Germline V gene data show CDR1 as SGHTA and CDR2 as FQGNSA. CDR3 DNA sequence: TGTGCCAGCAGCTTAAATCAGGGGAACACCGGGGAGCTGTTTTTT. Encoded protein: CASSLNQGNTGELFF.